The next 16 T cell receptor beta chains were all read from a single sample in a study of T cells in Graves' hyperthyroidism and ophthalmopathy. Using RNA transcripts as the source, TCR beta CDR3 regions were amplified. Using the HTBI primer set, a first-round RT-PCR was run on the TCR CDR3. TCRdb recomputed calls from the multiplex PCR reads with MiXCR, one row per CDR3 protein. The table has about 560,000 distinct CDR3 sequences, over 15% seen once. Input material: blood. The receptors stem from a woman in her late teens or twenties with Graves' hyperthyroidism.

Many counts were recorded for this clonotype. The chain recombines TRBV6-1 with TRBJ2-3, with a possible D match to TRBD2 (5 bases). With 6 bases removed from V and 2 bases from J, the gap between germline ends came to 18 bases. Germline V CDR1 and CDR2: MNHNS, SASEGT. This CDR3 has 16 residues. The CDR3 DNA sequence: TGTGCCAGCAGCGCAACCACGGGATCGGTCACAGATACGCAGTATTTT. Translating it yields CASSATTGSVTDTQYF.

This clonotype came up many times. The chain has TRBV6-1 and TRBJ1-5; D ambiguous. From germline, CDR1 is MNHNS and CDR2 SASEGT. The V gene lost 6 bases and the J gene lost 9 bases, with 18 bases spanning the gap. This CDR3 has 14 amino acids. CDR3 DNA sequence: TGTGCCAGCAGAAAACCAGATTCCCATGGGCCCCAGCATTTT. It codes for CASRKPDSHGPQHF.

This clonotype was seen a few times. This chain links TRBV6-5 with TRBJ1-1; D remains ambiguous. Trimming removed 2 bases from V and 3 bases from J, with 16 bases in between. Germline CDR1 MNHEY, CDR2 SVGAGI. This CDR3 is 16 amino acids long. Here the CDR3 reads CASSYAEFGSHTEAFF. CDR3 DNA sequence: TGTGCCAGCAGTTACGCCGAATTCGGGTCTCACACTGAAGCTTTCTTT.

The chain couples TRBV14 to TRBJ2-1; TRBD2 agrees at 12 bases. The CDR3 loop spans 15 amino acids. J lost 8 bases, V lost 7 bases, and 9 bases had no gene match. The V gene's germline CDR1 is SGHDN and CDR2 FVKESK. The CDR3 DNA is TGTGCCAGCAACCGACTAGCGGGAGCCTTAGATGAGCAGTTCTTC. Translated: CASNRLAGALDEQFF.

This clonotype was recorded at least ten times. J is TRBJ2-1 and V is TRBV7-3; 10 bases align to TRBD2. The length of the CDR3 is 16 residues. Germline V lookup: CDR1 SGHTA, CDR2 FQGTGA. With 0 bases clipped from V and 10 bases from J, the junction kept 9 bases outside the gene matches. The CDR3 reads CASSLTASGGAGEQFF. The CDR3 bases are TGTGCCAGCAGCTTAACGGCCAGCGGGGGGGCCGGGGAGCAGTTCTTC.

This clonotype showed up many times. The rearrangement links TRBV5-1 to TRBJ1-3, with D possibly being TRBD1 (6 bases). The CDR3 runs to 15 residues. Looked up from germline, CDR1 is SGHRS and CDR2 is YFSETQ. V was clipped by 2 bases and J by 0 bases, with 9 bases between them. The CDR3 bases are TGCGCCAGCAGCTTCGGACAGTACTCTGGAAACACCATATATTTT. This encodes CASSFGQYSGNTIYF.

The chain carries TRBV7-2 and TRBJ2-3, with 14 bases that match TRBD2. Losses at the gene ends were 6 bases for V and 4 bases for J; bases not matched to a gene: 12. Germline V gives CDR1 SGHTA, CDR2 FQGNSA. This CDR3 is 18 amino acids long. Here the CDR3 DNA reads TGTGCCAGCAGTCAAGAGTTGGGACTAGCGGGAGCCCCAGATACGCAGTATTTT. Translation gives CASSQELGLAGAPDTQYF.

In the case of this clonotype: A much larger clone lies one base from this, so it may be a read error. The J gene is TRBJ2-7, the V gene TRBV6-2 or TRBV6-3, with D maybe TRBD2 (5 bases). Germline CDR1 MNHEY, CDR2 SVGEGT. CDR3 length: 15 residues. V was shortened by 7 bases and J by 2 bases, with 18 bases between the two germline ends. DNA for the CDR3: TGTGCCAGCAACCTCAGGAGGACCTCCCCCTACGAGCAGTACTTC. It encodes CASNLRRTSPYEQYF.

The rearrangement joins TRBV5-8 to TRBJ1-5; TRBD1 matches 8 bases. CDR3 length equals 14 residues. With 2 bases clipped from V and 7 bases from J, the junction kept 5 bases outside the gene matches. CDR1 is SGHTS, CDR2 YDEGEE, per germline. The CDR3 protein is CASSLGQGRQPQHF. DNA for the CDR3: TGTGCCAGCAGCTTAGGACAGGGACGGCAGCCCCAGCATTTT.

The V gene is TRBV10-1, the J gene TRBJ2-2, with 8 positions matching TRBD1. The trim removed 2 bases at V and 6 bases at J, leaving 8 bases unmatched. The CDR3 runs to 16 residues. The germline V gene encodes CDR1 WNHNN and CDR2 SYGVQD (reference sequence). CDR3 region: CASSEKGQGASGELFF. The CDR3 nucleotides are TGCGCCAGCAGTGAGAAGGGGCAGGGGGCCTCCGGGGAGCTGTTTTTT.

This clonotype was counted at least ten times. The chain recombines TRBV11-2 with TRBJ2-7; TRBD1 aligns across 9 bases. Unmatched junction bases numbered 5, after V lost 5 bases and J lost 6 bases. Germline V CDR1 and CDR2: SGHAT, FQNNGV. There are 13 residues in the CDR3. The CDR3 sequence: CASSGDRVREQYF. The CDR3 DNA sequence: TGTGCCAGCAGCGGGGACAGGGTTCGCGAGCAGTACTTC.

This chain links TRBV7-8 with TRBJ2-5; weak D call: TRBD1 (5 bases). From germline, CDR1 is SGHVS and CDR2 FQNEAQ. With 2 bases removed from V and 5 bases from J, the gap between germline ends came to 15 bases. The CDR3 totals 15 residues. DNA of the CDR3: TGTGCCAGCAGCTTACGATTCAGGGCCGGGGAGACCCAGTACTTC. Translating gives CASSLRFRAGETQYF.

This clonotype was observed many times. The chain links TRBV18 to TRBJ1-1, with D possibly matching TRBD1 (5 bases). The length of the CDR3 is 14 residues. Germline-derived CDR1 and CDR2 are KGHSH and LQKENI. V was trimmed by 4 bases and J by 8 bases, leaving 17 bases between them. The CDR3 is CASSLNRGAVEAFF. Written as DNA, the CDR3 is TGTGCCAGCTCACTAAATCGGGGCGCGGTCGAAGCTTTCTTT.

The J gene is TRBJ2-3, the V gene TRBV20-1; no clear D gene. Germline V CDR1 and CDR2: DFQATT, SNEGSKA (reference sequence). The germline V and J ends were trimmed by 6 bases and 5 bases, with 18 bases remaining between them. The CDR3 extends over 14 amino acids. In DNA form, the CDR3 reads TGCAGTGCGGGTCAAAGAAAACCACTAGATACGCAGTATTTT. Amino acid sequence: CSAGQRKPLDTQYF.

This clonotype was counted only a few times. This chain links TRBV5-1 with TRBJ2-7; D not certain. Germline assignment: CDR1 SGHRS and CDR2 YFSETQ. Trimming left V 4 bases short and J 2 bases short, with 19 bases between. The length of the CDR3 is 16 residues. The chain's CDR3 is CASSPRSPVDTYEQYF. CDR3 DNA: TGCGCCAGCAGCCCCCGTTCCCCCGTGGATACCTACGAGCAGTACTTC.

There are a few counts of this clonotype. This chain connects TRBV7-9 to TRBJ2-3; a possible D gene is TRBD2 (6 bases). V lost 1 base and J lost 4, with 18 bases in between. Germline assignment: CDR1 SEHNR and CDR2 FQNEAQ (reference sequence). CDR3 length: 17 amino acids. In DNA form, the CDR3 reads TGTGCCAGCAGCTTAGGTCTAAGCGGGTCTTCTTCAGATACGCAGTATTTT. Encoded protein: CASSLGLSGSSSDTQYF.